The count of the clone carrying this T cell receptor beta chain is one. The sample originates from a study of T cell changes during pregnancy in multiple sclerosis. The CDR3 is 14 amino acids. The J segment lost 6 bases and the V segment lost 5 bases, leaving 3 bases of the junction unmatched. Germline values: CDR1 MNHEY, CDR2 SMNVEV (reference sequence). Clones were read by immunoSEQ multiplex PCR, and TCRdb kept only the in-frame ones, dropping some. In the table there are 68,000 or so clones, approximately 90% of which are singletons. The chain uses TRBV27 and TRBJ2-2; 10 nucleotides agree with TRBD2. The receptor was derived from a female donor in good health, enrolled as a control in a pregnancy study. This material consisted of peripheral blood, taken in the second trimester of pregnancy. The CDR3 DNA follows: TGTGCCAGCAGTGCCCTAGCGGGAGCCGGGGAGCTGTTTTTT. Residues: CASSALAGAGELFF.